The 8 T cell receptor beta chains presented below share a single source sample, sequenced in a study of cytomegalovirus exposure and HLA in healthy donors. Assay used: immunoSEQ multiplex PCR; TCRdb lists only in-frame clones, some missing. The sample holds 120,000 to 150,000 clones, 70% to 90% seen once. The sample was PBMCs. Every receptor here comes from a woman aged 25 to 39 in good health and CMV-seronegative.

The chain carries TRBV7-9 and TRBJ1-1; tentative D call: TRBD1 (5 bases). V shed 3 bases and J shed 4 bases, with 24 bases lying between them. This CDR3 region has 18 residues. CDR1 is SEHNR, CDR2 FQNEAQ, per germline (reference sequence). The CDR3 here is CASSFHRVYGGSSTEAFF. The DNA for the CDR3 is TGTGCCAGCAGCTTCCATAGGGTATACGGGGGAAGTAGCACTGAAGCTTTCTTT.

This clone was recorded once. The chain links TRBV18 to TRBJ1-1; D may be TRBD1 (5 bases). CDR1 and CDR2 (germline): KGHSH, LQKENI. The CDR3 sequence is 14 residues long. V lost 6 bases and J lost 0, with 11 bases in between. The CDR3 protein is CASSLRVMNTEAFF. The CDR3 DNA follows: TGTGCCAGCTCTCTCAGGGTAATGAACACTGAAGCTTTCTTT.

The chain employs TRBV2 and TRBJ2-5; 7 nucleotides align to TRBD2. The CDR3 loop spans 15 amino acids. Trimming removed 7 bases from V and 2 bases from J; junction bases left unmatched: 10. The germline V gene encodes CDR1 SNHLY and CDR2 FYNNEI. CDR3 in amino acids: CASTGLAGPQETQYF. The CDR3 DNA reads TGTGCCAGCACAGGATTAGCGGGCCCACAAGAGACCCAGTACTTC.

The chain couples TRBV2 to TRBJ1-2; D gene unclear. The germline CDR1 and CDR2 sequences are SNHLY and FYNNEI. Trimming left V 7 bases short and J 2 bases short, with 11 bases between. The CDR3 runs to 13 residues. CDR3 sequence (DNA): TGTGCCAGCACATACAGTCTAAACTATGGCTACACCTTC. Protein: CASTYSLNYGYTF.

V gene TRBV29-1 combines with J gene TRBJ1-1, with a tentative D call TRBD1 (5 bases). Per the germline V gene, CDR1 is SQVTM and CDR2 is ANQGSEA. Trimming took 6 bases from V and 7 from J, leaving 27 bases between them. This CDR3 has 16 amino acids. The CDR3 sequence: CSVKRGLASAGGEAFF. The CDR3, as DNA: TGCAGCGTCAAACGGGGACTAGCGTCAGCTGGAGGTGAAGCTTTCTTT.

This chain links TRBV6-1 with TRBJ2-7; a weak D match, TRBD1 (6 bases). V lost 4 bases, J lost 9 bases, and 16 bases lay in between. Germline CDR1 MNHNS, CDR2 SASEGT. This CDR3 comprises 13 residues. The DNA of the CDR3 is TGTGCCAGCAGTGTTAAGGACAGAATTGGGCAGTACTTC. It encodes CASSVKDRIGQYF.

In DNA form, the CDR3 reads TGCGCCAGCAGCCAAAGACTAGCGGGGGGGGTGTCCTACGAGCAGTACTTC. It encodes CASSQRLAGGVSYEQYF. The chain has TRBV4-1 and TRBJ2-7; 14 bases are a match to TRBD2. CDR1 is MGHRA and CDR2 is YSYEKL in the germline V gene. This CDR3 is 17 amino acids long. V lost 2 bases and J lost 1; bases outside the gene matches: 4.

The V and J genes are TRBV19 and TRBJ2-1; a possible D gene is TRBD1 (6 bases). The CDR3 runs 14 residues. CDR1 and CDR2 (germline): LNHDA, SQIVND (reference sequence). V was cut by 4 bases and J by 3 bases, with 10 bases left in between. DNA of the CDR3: TGTGCCAGTAGTACCCTGACAGGCTACAATGAGCAGTTCTTC. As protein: CASSTLTGYNEQFF.